This T cell receptor (beta chain) was recovered during a study of blood T cell repertoires in COVID-19. As for the study in general: PBMCs, B-cell-depleted T cells, or T cells provided the cDNA or gDNA that made up the material.

Per the germline V gene, CDR1 is LNHDA and CDR2 is SQIVND (reference sequence). The CDR3 is 12 amino acids. Deletions cut 7 bases from V and 7 bases from J, with 13 bases between. Per the original methods: Reference gene primers were amplified, and this amplification served to estimate nucleated cell counts. The table came from immunoSEQ multiplex PCR; TCRdb's copy has only in-frame clones and leaves some out. The DNA gave D and trimming, while V, J and clone size come from that table. There are under 150,000 clones in the sample; 88% occur only once, and roughly a tenth lies in the top ten. The chain links TRBV19 to TRBJ2-5; tentative D call: TRBD2 (7 bases). This clonotype was sampled from a man aged 45-65 years with active or convalescent COVID-19. Sequenced sample: peripheral blood. CDR3 in DNA: TGTGCCAGTAAGGGGGGGCGGGGGACCCAGTACTTC. Residues: CASKGGRGTQYF.